The rows below give T cell receptor beta chains drawn from one sample of a study of T cells in Graves' hyperthyroidism and ophthalmopathy. TCRdb reprocessed the multiplex PCR reads via MiXCR and lists one record per CDR3 protein. The top ten clones hold 34% of a sample with 350,000 to 450,000 distinct CDR3 sequences, about a sixth of them seen once. The sample was blood. These receptors originate from a woman in her twenties or thirties with Graves' hyperthyroidism that later progressed to Graves' ophthalmopathy. CDR3s leave out the opening cysteine and the closing phenylalanine or tryptophan. A D gene is named only where the DNA matches it firmly.

d_call j_call v_call cdr3_aa
TRBD1 TRBJ2-7 TRBV18 ASSLDRVSNEQY
- TRBJ2-5 TRBV19 ASKKSPDRQETQY
- TRBJ1-5 TRBV20-1 SARDLRGNQPQH
TRBD1 TRBJ2-7 TRBV29-1 SVTGTGGPYGQY
- TRBJ1-1 TRBV28 ATRSGRPNTEAF
TRBD1 TRBJ2-7 TRBV6-5 ASSYSLTGGTYEQY
- TRBJ2-3 TRBV6-1 ASSKLERSDTQY
TRBD2 TRBJ2-7 TRBV11-2 ASSLTASSGYEQY
- TRBJ2-7 TRBV5-6 ASSLVAGEPYYEQY
- TRBJ1-6 TRBV2 ASSGQINSPLH
TRBD1 TRBJ1-2 TRBV12-3/TRBV12-4 ASSLTGGDGYT
TRBD2 TRBJ2-1 TRBV11-2 ASSPRLAGEGNEQF
- TRBJ2-7 TRBV15 ATSSPGQMTAYEQY
- TRBJ2-1 TRBV3-1 ASSQSASYYNEQF
TRBD1 TRBJ2-7 TRBV7-9 ASIEGGDEQY
- TRBJ2-5 TRBV12-3/TRBV12-4 ASSLIQETQY
- TRBJ2-1 TRBV5-1 ASSQSGDNEQF
- TRBJ2-1 TRBV7-6 ASSSSPSGPPEYEQF
- TRBJ2-5 TRBV29-1 SVDRTGETQY
- TRBJ1-1 TRBV20-1 SAERENPEAF
- TRBJ2-3 TRBV29-1 SVAGVGTDTQY
TRBD1 TRBJ1-2 TRBV25-1 ASSEGQVYGYT
- TRBJ2-3 TRBV7-2 ASSLLVGVADTQY
- TRBJ1-1 TRBV4-1 ASSHEQQGRSEAF
- TRBJ1-4 TRBV2 ASTLAGRAKLF
- TRBJ2-1 TRBV5-1 ASSQGLDNEQF
- TRBJ2-7 TRBV30 AFSQYYEQY
TRBD1 TRBJ2-1 TRBV27 ASSTTGSPYNEQF
- TRBJ1-5 TRBV5-6 ASSSYSGGQPQH
- TRBJ1-2 TRBV20-1 SARDLTARGYT
- TRBJ1-1 TRBV30 AWRKGTEAF
- TRBJ2-4 TRBV28 ASSFILAKNIQY
- TRBJ1-1 TRBV18 ASSGRQSYTEAF
- TRBJ1-3 TRBV28 ASNHNKMEDGGNTIY
TRBD2 TRBJ2-7 TRBV3-1 ASSQRGVEQY
TRBD2 TRBJ2-1 TRBV29-1 SVVSGRGPSYNEQF
- TRBJ2-5 TRBV2 ASSPGLATQETQY
- TRBJ2-3 TRBV5-1 ASSPFQGERDTQY
- TRBJ1-2 TRBV12-3/TRBV12-4 ASSLVGLAYGYT
- TRBJ2-6 TRBV6-1 ASSSGVVRPSGANVLT
TRBD1 TRBJ1-5 TRBV30 AWSVYRGKNQPQH
- TRBJ2-1 TRBV27 ASSEGGSGSFA
TRBD1 TRBJ2-7 TRBV6-1 ASSYGQGEIDEQY
- TRBJ1-1 TRBV27 ASSLSRNTEAF
- TRBJ2-3 TRBV12-3/TRBV12-4 ASRGPPTDTQY
- TRBJ1-1 TRBV20-1 SARRLGDTEAF
TRBD2 TRBJ2-7 TRBV27 ASSLSWGGKVYEQY
- TRBJ1-1 TRBV12-3/TRBV12-4 ASSLQGRRTEAF
- TRBJ1-3 TRBV30 AWETGTSGNTIY
- TRBJ1-5 TRBV2 ASNRVNQPQH
- TRBJ1-4 TRBV15 ATSITAGATNEKLF
- TRBJ2-5 TRBV28 ASSPQYRVEETQY
- TRBJ2-1 TRBV24-1 ATSDFQWESGHNEQF
- TRBJ1-6 TRBV3-1 ASSQSSPLH
TRBD1 TRBJ2-4 TRBV11-2 ASSFSGGVGKNIQY
TRBD1 TRBJ2-3 TRBV28 ASEYAGTGEADTQY
- TRBJ2-7 TRBV28 ASSRIPRGYEQY
TRBD2 TRBJ2-7 TRBV20-1 SATGTSGRLTYEQY
TRBD2 TRBJ2-1 TRBV20-1 SARDSSRGRGEQF
- TRBJ2-3 TRBV7-6 ASSLLLAETDTQY